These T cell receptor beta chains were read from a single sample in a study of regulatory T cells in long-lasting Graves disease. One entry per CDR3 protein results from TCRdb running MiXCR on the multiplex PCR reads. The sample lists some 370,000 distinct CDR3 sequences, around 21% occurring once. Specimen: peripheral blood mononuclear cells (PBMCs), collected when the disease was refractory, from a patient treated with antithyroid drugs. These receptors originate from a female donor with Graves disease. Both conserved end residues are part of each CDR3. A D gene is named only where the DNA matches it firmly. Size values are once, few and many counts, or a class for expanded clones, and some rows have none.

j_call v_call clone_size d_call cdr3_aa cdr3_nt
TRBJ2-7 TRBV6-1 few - CASSNRVPRSYEQYF TGTGCCAGCAGTAACAGGGTACCCCGCTCCTACGAGCAGTACTTC
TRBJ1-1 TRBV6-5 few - CASSYGSAEAFF TGTGCCAGCAGTTACGGTAGTGCTGAAGCTTTCTTT
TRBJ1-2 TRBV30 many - CAWTHLYGYTF TGTGCCTGGACTCACCTCTATGGCTACACCTTC
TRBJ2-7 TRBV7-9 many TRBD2 CASSTGLDQYF TGTGCCAGCAGCACCGGACTAGACCAGTACTTC
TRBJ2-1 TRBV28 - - CASGGGNEQFF TGTGCCAGCGGGGGCGGAAATGAGCAGTTCTTC
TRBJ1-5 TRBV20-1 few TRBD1 CSAPGQGGQPQHF TGCAGTGCCCCCGGACAGGGAGGACAGCCCCAGCATTTT
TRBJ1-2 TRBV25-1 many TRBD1 CASSGWDRDYGYTF TGTGCCAGCAGTGGATGGGACAGGGACTATGGCTACACCTTC
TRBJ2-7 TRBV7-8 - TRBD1 CASSILDRAEQYF TGTGCCAGCAGCATCCTAGACAGGGCCGAGCAGTACTTC
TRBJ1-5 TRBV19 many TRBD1 CASSPGDSRNQPQHF TGTGCCAGTAGCCCCGGGGACAGCCGCAATCAGCCCCAGCATTTT
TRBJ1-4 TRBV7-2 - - CASSLAGARVDEKLFF TGTGCCAGCAGCTTAGCTGGGGCCAGGGTCGATGAAAAACTGTTTTTT
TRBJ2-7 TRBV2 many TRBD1 CASSDRQGLVDEQYF TGTGCCAGCAGTGATCGACAGGGGTTGGTGGACGAGCAGTACTTC
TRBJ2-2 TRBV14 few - CASSQVGAQPMTGELFF TGTGCCAGCAGCCAAGTCGGAGCTCAGCCGATGACCGGGGAGCTGTTTTTT
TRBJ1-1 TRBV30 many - CAWCGAAEAFF TGTGCCTGGTGTGGGGCAGCTGAAGCTTTCTTT
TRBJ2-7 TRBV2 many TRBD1 CASTGQANSYEQYF TGTGCCAGCACGGGACAGGCTAACTCCTACGAGCAGTACTTC
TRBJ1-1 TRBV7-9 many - CASSLESGTEAFF TGTGCCAGCAGCTTAGAGTCCGGCACTGAAGCTTTCTTT
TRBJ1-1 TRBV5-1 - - CASSTRLEDTEAFF TGCGCCAGCAGCACGAGGCTTGAGGACACTGAAGCTTTCTTT
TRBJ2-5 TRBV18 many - CATPGEGEKTQETQYF TGTGCCACACCCGGGGAAGGGGAGAAGACCCAAGAGACCCAGTACTTC
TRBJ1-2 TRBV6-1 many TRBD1 CASRAGDSYGYTF TGTGCCAGCAGGGCCGGGGACAGCTATGGCTACACCTTC
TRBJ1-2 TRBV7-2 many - CASSFSGDGYTF TGTGCCAGCAGCTTTTCAGGGGATGGCTACACCTTC
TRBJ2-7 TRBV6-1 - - CASKGGGQIYEQYF TGTGCCAGTAAAGGAGGGGGACAGATCTACGAGCAGTACTTC
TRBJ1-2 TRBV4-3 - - CASSQDSRKGVYGYTF TGCGCCAGCAGCCAAGATTCGCGTAAAGGGGTATATGGCTACACCTTC
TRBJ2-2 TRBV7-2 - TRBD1 CASSTDRGAGELFF TGTGCCAGCAGCACCGACAGGGGAGCCGGGGAGCTGTTTTTT
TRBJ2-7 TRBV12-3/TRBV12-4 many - CASSLGDWTYEQYF TGTGCCAGCAGTTTAGGGGATTGGACCTACGAGCAGTACTTC
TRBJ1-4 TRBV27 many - CASSLMGGGNEKLFF TGTGCCAGCAGTTTAATGGGGGGCGGTAATGAAAAACTGTTTTTT
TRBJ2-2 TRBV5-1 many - CASSLEPDTGELFF TGCGCCAGCAGCTTGGAACCTGACACCGGGGAGCTGTTTTTT
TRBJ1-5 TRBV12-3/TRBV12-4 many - CASGQSNQPQHF TGTGCCAGTGGACAGAGCAATCAGCCCCAGCATTTT
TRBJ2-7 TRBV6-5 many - CASSYEPAWEQYF TGTGCCAGCAGTTACGAACCCGCCTGGGAGCAGTACTTC
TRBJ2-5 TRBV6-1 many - CASSEDPGVETQYF TGTGCCAGCAGTGAAGACCCAGGGGTCGAGACCCAGTACTTC
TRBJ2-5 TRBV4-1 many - CASSQIGGQETQYF TGCGCCAGCAGCCAAATCGGTGGGCAAGAGACCCAGTACTTC
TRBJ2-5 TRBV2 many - CASQKELGETQYF TGTGCCAGTCAAAAGGAGCTTGGAGAGACCCAGTACTTC
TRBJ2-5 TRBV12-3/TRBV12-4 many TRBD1 CASSVTGEETQYF TGTGCCAGCAGCGTTACAGGGGAAGAGACCCAGTACTTC
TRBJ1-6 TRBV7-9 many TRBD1 CASSTGQGNSPLHF TGTGCCAGCAGTACCGGACAGGGAAATTCACCCCTCCACTTT
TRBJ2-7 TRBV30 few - CAWSVLWEGEQYF TGTGCCTGGAGTGTACTATGGGAAGGGGAGCAGTACTTC
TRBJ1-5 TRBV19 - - CASRDIQNQPQHF TGTGCCAGCCGGGACATCCAGAATCAGCCCCAGCATTTT
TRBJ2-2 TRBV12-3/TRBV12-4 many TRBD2 CASSSEISGRGRVDINTGELFF TGTGCCAGCAGCTCTGAGATTAGCGGGAGGGGCCGAGTTGACATAAACACCGGGGAGCTGTTTTTT
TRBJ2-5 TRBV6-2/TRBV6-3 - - CASTGLFTPQETQYF TGTGCCAGCACTGGACTTTTTACCCCCCAAGAGACCCAGTACTTC
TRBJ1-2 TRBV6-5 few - CASSYLGVSGYTF TGTGCCAGCAGCTACCTGGGGGTTTCTGGCTACACCTTC
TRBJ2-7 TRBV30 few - CAWSVQGSHEQYF TGTGCCTGGAGTGTACAGGGCTCCCACGAGCAGTACTTC
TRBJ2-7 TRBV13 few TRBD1 CASSLTERQGKHEQYF TGTGCCAGCAGCTTAACTGAGAGACAGGGTAAACACGAGCAGTACTTC
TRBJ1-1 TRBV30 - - CAYGRITEAFF TGTGCCTACGGAAGGATCACTGAAGCTTTCTTT
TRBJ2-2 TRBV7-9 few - CASSPSVRVGGELFF TGTGCCAGCAGCCCATCAGTGAGGGTTGGCGGGGAGCTGTTTTTT